This is a list of T cell receptor beta chains from one sample in a study of OX40 agonist ivuxolimab in advanced cancers. Generated by immunoSEQ multiplex PCR, the TCRdb table keeps only in-frame clones and is missing some. The repertoire holds 92,000 or so clones, with approximately 80% as singletons. The sample here was CD4+ or CD8+ T cells sorted from blood, taken in a trial of the OX40 agonist ivuxolimab. Receptors originate from an adult with an advanced solid tumor such as melanoma, head and neck, liver or kidney cancer. Both conserved end residues are part of each CDR3. D genes are given only for firm matches. Only part of the rows carry a size: once, few, many, or a class if the clone is expanded.

j_gene,abundance,d_gene,v_gene,CDR3aa,CDR3nt
TRBJ2-3,NA,TRBD2,TRBV25-1,CASSDVAGRTDTQYF,TGTGCCAGCAGTGATGTAGCGGGGCGCACAGATACGCAGTATTTT
TRBJ1-2,NA,NA,TRBV9,CASAPGHLNYGYTF,TGTGCCAGCGCCCCGGGACACCTTAACTATGGCTACACCTTC
TRBJ2-7,NA,TRBD2,TRBV18,CASSLRSTSGRSRGSYEQYF,TGTGCCAGCTCCCTCCGGTCGACTAGCGGGAGGTCCCGTGGATCCTACGAGCAGTACTTC
TRBJ1-2,NA,NA,TRBV5-6,CASSLTSATNAYTF,TGTGCCAGCAGCTTGACGTCCGCGACAAACGCCTACACCTTC
TRBJ2-1,NA,TRBD2,TRBV6-1,CASQPTVGGGEQFF,TGTGCCAGCCAACCGACAGTGGGGGGGGGTGAGCAGTTCTTC
TRBJ2-5,NA,NA,TRBV20-1,CSAKLSGVQYF,TGCAGTGCGAAACTCAGTGGTGTGCAGTACTTC
TRBJ1-4,NA,NA,TRBV7-9,CASSSAEKLFF,TGTGCCAGCAGCTCTGCGGAAAAACTGTTTTTT
TRBJ1-6,few,NA,TRBV6-6,CASSYSTDNNSPLHF,TGTGCCAGCAGTTACTCGACAGACAATAATTCACCCCTCCACTTT
TRBJ1-2,few,TRBD1,TRBV10-3,CAISESQGAGYTF,TGTGCCATCAGTGAGTCACAGGGGGCTGGCTACACCTTC
TRBJ1-1,NA,TRBD1,TRBV7-2,CASTSSAGGVTEAFF,TGTGCCAGCACCTCCTCCGCAGGGGGAGTTACTGAAGCTTTCTTT
TRBJ2-7,NA,NA,TRBV11-1,CASSQSRPPGYEQYF,TGTGCCAGCAGCCAATCCCGACCCCCCGGATACGAGCAGTACTTC
TRBJ2-5,NA,NA,TRBV20-1,CSARDWETQYF,TGCAGTGCTAGAGATTGGGAGACCCAGTACTTC
TRBJ2-2,NA,NA,TRBV7-3,CASRQEAGELFF,TGTGCCAGCAGGCAGGAGGCCGGGGAGCTGTTTTTT
TRBJ1-2,NA,NA,TRBV30,CAWSLAGSYGYTF,TGTGCCTGGAGTTTAGCAGGGTCCTATGGCTACACCTTC
TRBJ2-1,NA,NA,TRBV12-2,CASRQGWGLAVDEQFF,TGTGCAAGTCGCCAGGGGTGGGGACTAGCGGTCGATGAGCAGTTCTTC
TRBJ1-2,many,TRBD1,TRBV7-2,CASRLRAGGVYGYTF,TGTGCCAGCAGATTAAGGGCAGGGGGCGTTTATGGCTACACCTTC
TRBJ2-3,once,NA,TRBV5-1,CASSLEIATDTQYF,TGCGCCAGCAGCTTGGAGATAGCTACAGATACGCAGTATTTT
TRBJ1-1,NA,NA,TRBV4-3,CASSQDQNMNTEAFF,TGCGCCAGCAGCCAAGATCAGAATATGAACACTGAAGCTTTCTTT
TRBJ2-2,NA,NA,TRBV4-3,CASSQDRGVAGELFF,TGCGCCAGCAGCCAAGATAGAGGGGTTGCCGGGGAGCTGTTTTTT
TRBJ2-1,NA,NA,TRBV10-3,CAISDEGPYNEQFF,TGTGCCATCAGTGATGAAGGACCCTACAATGAGCAGTTCTTC
TRBJ2-7,NA,TRBD2,TRBV7-2,CASSSLAGGGRAGEQYF,TGTGCCAGCAGCTCCCTAGCGGGCGGGGGACGGGCCGGCGAGCAGTACTTC
TRBJ2-3,NA,NA,TRBV9,CASSRGAVSTDTQYF,TGTGCCAGCAGTCGTGGGGCGGTCTCCACAGATACGCAGTATTTT
TRBJ2-1,NA,NA,TRBV28,CASIPPIGRSSYNEQFF,TGTGCCAGCATCCCCCCCATAGGTCGGAGCTCCTACAATGAGCAGTTCTTC
TRBJ2-1,NA,NA,TRBV4-3,CASSQDVGGGGQFF,TGCGCCAGCAGCCAAGATGTTGGAGGGGGGGGCCAGTTCTTC
TRBJ1-1,NA,NA,TRBV7-2,CASSFPWDTGENTEAFF,TGTGCCAGCAGCTTTCCATGGGACACTGGGGAAAACACTGAAGCTTTCTTT
TRBJ2-7,NA,NA,TRBV5-1,CASRTGPSSHEQYF,TGCGCCAGCAGGACGGGACCCTCATCCCACGAGCAGTACTTC
TRBJ1-2,NA,TRBD1,TRBV7-2,CASSPRRGRNYGYTF,TGTGCCAGCAGTCCGAGGAGGGGGCGCAACTATGGCTACACCTTC
TRBJ1-1,few,NA,TRBV11-3,CASSLDQLNTEAFF,TGTGCCAGCAGCTTAGACCAACTGAACACTGAAGCTTTCTTT
TRBJ1-6,NA,NA,TRBV7-2,CASSSGLGQYNSPLHF,TGTGCCAGCAGTTCAGGTTTGGGACAATATAATTCACCCCTCCACTTT
TRBJ2-3,NA,TRBD2,TRBV30,CAWSGGADHTQYF,TGTGCCTGGAGCGGGGGGGCGGATCATACGCAGTATTTT
TRBJ1-1,once,NA,TRBV9,CASSPMGQGTAFF,TGTGCCAGCAGCCCCATGGGGCAGGGGACGGCTTTCTTT
TRBJ2-2,NA,TRBD2,TRBV5-1,CASRLAGGTGELFF,TGCGCCAGCCGACTAGCGGGAGGCACCGGGGAGCTGTTTTTT
TRBJ1-1,NA,TRBD1,TRBV5-6,CASRWTGEYAEAFF,TGTGCCAGCAGATGGACAGGGGAATATGCTGAAGCTTTCTTT
TRBJ2-3,NA,TRBD2,TRBV19,CASSTGLAGDTQYF,TGTGCCAGTAGTACGGGACTAGCGGGAGATACGCAGTATTTT
TRBJ1-1,NA,TRBD1,TRBV6-5,CASRKQGRGTEAFF,TGTGCCAGCAGAAAACAGGGGAGAGGCACTGAAGCTTTCTTT
TRBJ1-3,NA,NA,TRBV7-2,CASSFGQNAIYF,TGTGCCAGCAGCTTCGGACAGAACGCCATATATTTT
TRBJ1-2,few,NA,TRBV25-1,CASSESKGGYTF,TGTGCCAGCAGTGAATCCAAGGGGGGCTACACCTTC
TRBJ1-2,NA,TRBD1,TRBV30,CAWSVRRTGGRGNYGYTF,TGTGCCTGGAGTGTACGAAGGACAGGGGGCAGGGGTAACTATGGCTACACCTTC
TRBJ2-2,once,NA,TRBV9,CASSVQAGKAGELFF,TGTGCCAGCAGCGTACAGGCAGGAAAAGCCGGGGAGCTGTTTTTT
TRBJ1-5,NA,TRBD1,TRBV7-9,CASSLGTGDSNQPQHF,TGTGCCAGCAGCTTAGGTACAGGGGACTCCAATCAGCCCCAGCATTTT
TRBJ1-1,NA,NA,TRBV2,CASSVGRDTEAFF,TGTGCCAGCAGTGTGGGGCGAGACACTGAAGCTTTCTTT